This note documents a single T cell receptor (beta chain) sequence. Its antigen remains unidentified. This table comes from immunoSEQ multiplex PCR, and its TCRdb copy is limited to in-frame clones, with some not included. In the table there are tens of thousands of clones, 93% of which are singletons. Germline CDR1 SGHTS, CDR2 YDEGEE. V lost 0 bases, J lost 3 bases, and 10 bases lay in between. There are 14 residues in the CDR3. The data were taken from a study of cytomegalovirus exposure and HLA in healthy donors. The approximately 120-subject validation cohort, separate from the roughly 700-subject first cohort, included the donors. The study, taken as a whole, reports: Listed as cytomegalovirus-associated were approximately 160 TCR beta chains. Specificity of a few CMV-associated chains for CMV antigens was verified in vitro. In the 120 validation repertoires, about 94% of cluster scores exceeded 0, per a later analysis.

This clonotype was sampled from a woman in her late teens or twenties in good health and CMV-seronegative. The rearrangement links TRBV5-8 to TRBJ2-7, with TRBD1 as a possible D gene (5 bases). Specimen: PBMCs. The CDR3 bases are TGTGCCAGCAGCTTGGGCCGGCAGGGCTACGAGCAGTACTTC. Amino acids: CASSLGRQGYEQYF.